The 22 T cell receptor beta chains in this list originate from one sample, sequenced in a study of T cell responses to AZD1222 COVID-19 vaccine. The method was immunoSEQ multiplex PCR; TCRdb's version includes in-frame clones alone and lacks a portion of them. The sample records roughly 180,000 clones, 90% to 95% being singletons. The specimen comprised peripheral blood, sampled 28 days after the second AZD1222 dose. These receptors were taken from an adult who received the AZD1222 COVID-19 vaccine.

The V gene is TRBV27, the J gene TRBJ2-7; perhaps TRBD2 as D (5 bases). In germline, CDR1 is MNHEY, CDR2 SMNVEV (reference sequence). The CDR3 consists of 14 residues. Trimming shortened V by 2 bases and J by 0 bases, and 8 bases separated the two germline ends. The CDR3 loop reads CASSLDRDSYEQYF. The CDR3 DNA follows: TGTGCCAGCAGTTTAGACCGGGACTCCTACGAGCAGTACTTC.

The rearrangement joins TRBV19 to TRBJ1-3; unclear D gene. Germline loops: CDR1 LNHDA, CDR2 SQIVND (reference sequence). V gave up 7 bases and J gave up 0 bases, with 4 bases separating them. The CDR3 is made up of 12 amino acids. DNA for the CDR3: TGTGCCAGTAAAAACTCTGGAAACACCATATATTTT. Its translation: CASKNSGNTIYF.

This clone was picked up one time. The CDR3 coding sequence is TGTGCCAGCACCATCAGTAGCGCGGGAGCGAACACCGGGGAGCTGTTTTTT. This encodes CASTISSAGANTGELFF. The rearrangement uses TRBV27 and TRBJ2-2; TRBD2 aligns across 7 bases. The ends lost 7 bases at V and 0 bases at J; junction bases unmatched: 11. The CDR3 has 17 amino acids. The V gene's germline CDR1 is MNHEY and CDR2 SMNVEV (reference sequence).

This clone occurred once. The CDR3 bases are TGTGCCAGCAGCAAATGGGGACTAGCGGAAACACAAGAGACCCAGTACTTC. This translates into CASSKWGLAETQETQYF. The V gene is TRBV5-6, the J gene TRBJ2-5, with 11 bases that match TRBD2. The CDR3 loop spans 17 amino acids. CDR1 is SGHDT, CDR2 YYEEEE, per germline. With 4 bases clipped from V and 2 bases from J, the junction kept 10 bases outside the gene matches.

J is TRBJ1-1 and V is TRBV21-1; the DNA was not compared with TRBD1, the D call given in the table. TRBV21-1 is given as a pseudogene. The CDR3 runs to 19 residues. The CDR3 nucleotides read TGTGCCAGCAGCAAATCAGGTTTTGTTGATGGGGGCATATCTCCTGAAGCTTTCTTT. This codes for CASSKSGFVDGGISPEAFF.

V gene TRBV6-5 combines with J gene TRBJ1-2; TRBD1 agrees at 8 bases. V lost 6 bases, J lost 7 bases, and 10 bases stayed unmatched. Germline CDR1 reads MNHEY; CDR2 reads SVGAGI. This CDR3 spans 14 amino acids. The CDR3 reads CASRSDRGQGGYTF. The CDR3 DNA reads TGTGCCAGCAGGTCCGACAGGGGTCAGGGTGGCTACACCTTC.

The chain employs TRBV5-1 and TRBJ2-1, with D perhaps matching TRBD1 or TRBD2 (5 bases each). Germline loops: CDR1 SGHRS, CDR2 YFSETQ. V lost 7 bases and J 1 base, leaving 15 bases between the germline ends. The CDR3 has 15 amino acids. The CDR3 nucleotides read TGCGCCAGCCGGCCGGGGCAGTCATCCTACAATGAGCAGTTCTTC. Translating it yields CASRPGQSSYNEQFF.

The chain is built from TRBV7-8 and TRBJ2-6, with a tentative D call TRBD1 (6 bases). Germline V lookup: CDR1 SGHVS, CDR2 FQNEAQ. The ends were cut back, 4 bases at V and 0 bases at J, with 7 bases in the middle. CDR3 length: 15 amino acids. CDR3 coding DNA: TGTGCCAGCAGCTGGACAGACTCTGGGGCCAACGTCCTGACTTTC. Residues: CASSWTDSGANVLTF.

The V gene is TRBV5-1, the J gene TRBJ2-7, with TRBD2 as a possible D gene (6 bases). V lost 6 bases and J lost 3, with 16 bases in between. The CDR3 runs to 14 residues. From germline, CDR1 is SGHRS and CDR2 YFSETQ. The CDR3 region has the DNA TGCGCCAGCACCCTCGGGGAGGTGGGCTACGAGCAGTACTTC. It encodes CASTLGEVGYEQYF.

This clone was recorded once. This chain uses TRBV27 with TRBJ1-1; D unclear. The CDR3 consists of 16 residues. V was pared by 2 bases and J by 5 bases, with 18 bases between. The V gene's germline CDR1 is MNHEY and CDR2 SMNVEV (reference sequence). The CDR3 region is CASSLVLAVKRTEAFF. The DNA of the CDR3 is TGTGCCAGCAGTTTAGTTCTGGCAGTCAAGCGAACTGAAGCTTTCTTT.

Comments on this clone: The junction and the germline gene differ at one end; a read error may be behind it. The chain uses TRBV7-7 and TRBJ2-7; tentatively, D is TRBD2 (7 bases). The CDR3 spans 12 residues. From germline, CDR1 is SSHAT and CDR2 FNYEAQ (reference sequence). The CDR3 coding sequence is TGTGCTAGCAGCTTAGCCGGGGGGCGTTTGCACTTC. It specifies CASSLAGGRLHF.

V and J are TRBV29-1 and TRBJ2-5; 9 bases map to TRBD1. The CDR3 sequence is 13 residues long. The J segment lost 6 bases and the V segment lost 7 bases, leaving 9 bases of the junction unmatched. Germline V gene data show CDR1 as SQVTM and CDR2 as ANQGSEA. The DNA of the CDR3 is TGCAGCGCAAGAACCACAGGGGGCAAGACCCAGTACTTC. It yields the protein CSARTTGGKTQYF.

V usage is TRBV14 and J usage is TRBJ1-2; D remains unclear. Germline assignment: CDR1 SGHDN and CDR2 FVKESK. V gave up 1 base and J gave up 7 bases, with 13 bases separating them. CDR3 length: 14 residues. The CDR3 here is CASSQVPVSFGYTF. CDR3 nucleotides: TGTGCCAGCAGCCAAGTTCCGGTTTCCTTTGGCTACACCTTC. The full variable domain, with the rest looked up from reference TRBV14 and TRBJ1-2, is EAGVTQFPSHSVIEKGQTVTLRCDPISGHDNLYWYRRVMGKEIKFLLHFVKESKQDESGMPNNRFLAERTGGTYSTLKVQPAELEDSGVYFCASSQVPVSFGYTFGSGTRLTVV.

The gene calls are TRBV10-2 and TRBJ1-6, with TRBD1 as a possible D gene (5 bases). Trimming pared 8 bases from V and 7 bases from J, leaving 15 bases between. The CDR3 runs to 14 residues. CDR1 is WSHSY and CDR2 is SAAADI in the germline V gene. CDR3 amino acids: CASSQGGVNSPLHF. The CDR3 DNA is TGCGCCAGCTCCCAAGGAGGGGTCAATTCACCCCTCCACTTT.

The CDR3 nucleotides read TGCGCCAGCAGCTTGTTGGGACTTCTCTACAATGAGCAGTTCTTC. Translation: CASSLLGLLYNEQFF. The gene calls are TRBV5-1 and TRBJ2-1; D might be TRBD2 (6 bases). V was cut by 1 base and J by 3 bases, with 11 bases left in between. The CDR3 runs 15 residues. CDR1 is SGHRS and CDR2 is YFSETQ in the germline V gene.

The chain joins TRBV28 to TRBJ2-1; the match to TRBD2 covers 7 bases. There are 15 residues in the CDR3. Trimming took 5 bases from V and 7 from J; bases not matched to a gene: 11. CDR1 and CDR2 from the germline V gene are MDHEN and SYDVKM. DNA for the CDR3: TGTGCCAGCAGTCCGCCGGGGGGAGTCAGGAATGAGCAGTTCTTC. This codes for CASSPPGGVRNEQFF. Supplemented by reference TRBV28 and TRBJ2-1, the full variable domain reads DVKVTQSSRYLVKRTGEKVFLECVQDMDHENMFWYRQDPGLGLRLIYFSYDVKMKEKGDIPEGYSVSREKKERFSLILESASTNQTSMYLCASSPPGGVRNEQFFGPGTRLTVL.

This clone is a singleton in its sample. The gene calls are TRBV9 and TRBJ1-5; D perhaps matches TRBD1 (5 bases). V was clipped by 0 bases and J by 0 bases, with 10 bases between them. Germline V CDR1 and CDR2: SGDLS, YYNGEE. The CDR3 sequence is 16 residues long. The CDR3 is CASSVGQGDSNQPQHF. As DNA, the CDR3 is TGTGCCAGCAGCGTAGGCCAGGGCGATAGCAATCAGCCCCAGCATTTT.

The V and J genes are TRBV9 and TRBJ2-1; no reliable D call. CDR3 length: 15 amino acids. Trimming stripped 2 bases from V and 6 bases from J, with 15 bases between. Germline V lookup: CDR1 SGDLS, CDR2 YYNGEE. The CDR3 reads CASSVAKGVSNEQFF. In DNA form, the CDR3 reads TGTGCCAGCAGCGTTGCTAAAGGAGTATCCAATGAGCAGTTCTTC.

The chain recombines TRBV11-1 with TRBJ1-4; 8 positions match TRBD1. The J segment lost 8 bases and the V segment lost 8 bases, leaving 7 bases of the junction unmatched. The V gene's germline CDR1 is SGHAT and CDR2 FQDESV (reference sequence). This CDR3 region has 13 residues. DNA for the CDR3: TGTGCCAGCCAGGGGGCTGGAAGGGAAAAACTGTTTTTT. As protein: CASQGAGREKLFF.

V usage is TRBV3-1 (or the pseudogene TRBV3-2) and J usage is TRBJ2-7, with TRBD1 identical over 9 bases. Germline-derived CDR1 and CDR2 are LGHDT and YNNKEL (reference sequence). This CDR3 is 15 amino acids long. The V gene end was trimmed by 6 bases and the J gene end by 2 bases; junction bases not matched to a gene: 8. The CDR3 loop reads CASSAGRDRAYEQYF. The CDR3 coding sequence is TGTGCCAGCAGTGCGGGCCGGGACAGGGCCTACGAGCAGTACTTC.

The gene calls are TRBV4-1 and TRBJ1-5, with TRBD1 identical over 8 bases. The CDR3 sequence is 17 residues long. The germline V gene encodes CDR1 MGHRA and CDR2 YSYEKL. With 6 bases clipped from V and 2 bases from J, the junction kept 12 bases outside the gene matches. Here the CDR3 DNA reads TGCGCCAGCAGTCAAACCCCCGGACAGGGAGGCAATCAGCCCCAGCATTTT. Amino acids: CASSQTPGQGGNQPQHF.

V gene TRBV3-1 (or the pseudogene TRBV3-2) combines with J gene TRBJ2-7; D unclear. CDR1 and CDR2 from the germline V gene are LGHDT and YNNKEL (reference sequence). Trimming stripped 1 base from V and 7 bases from J, with 11 bases between. This CDR3 has 13 amino acids. In nucleotides, the CDR3 is TGTGCCAGCAGCCAAGGGGTCCTTGAGGAGCAGTACTTC. This sequence encodes CASSQGVLEEQYF.